What follows are 18 T cell receptor beta chains derived from one specimen sequenced in a study of cytomegalovirus exposure and HLA in healthy donors. PCR primers comprised 60 Vbeta and 13 Jbeta primers. Here immunoSEQ multiplex PCR was the method, and the copy in TCRdb shows in-frame clones only, minus some. The sample carries roughly 120,000 clones, over 65% recorded once. Sequencing input: PBMCs. The receptors were gathered from a woman aged 35 to 49 in good health and CMV-seropositive.

The chain has TRBV6-1 and TRBJ2-7, with 11 nucleotides matching TRBD2. The ends lost 4 bases at V and 0 bases at J; junction bases unmatched: 5. The CDR3 is 16 residues long. Germline CDR1 is MNHNS and CDR2 is SASEGT. The CDR3: CASSGTGTSGSYEQYF. CDR3 coding DNA: TGTGCCAGCAGTGGGACCGGGACTAGCGGCTCCTACGAGCAGTACTTC.

In regard to this clone: The junction departs from germline at one end; a sequencing error may be responsible. The chain uses TRBV7-9 and TRBJ2-4, with D perhaps matching TRBD1 (6 bases). The germline gives CDR1 SEHNR, CDR2 FQNEAQ (reference sequence). The CDR3 covers 16 residues. Here the CDR3 DNA reads TGTTCCAGCAGCCCAGGACAGTTACTAGCCAAAAACATTCAGTACTTC. Translation: CSSSPGQLLAKNIQYF.

V gene TRBV5-4 combines with J gene TRBJ2-7, with no clear D. The V gene lost 0 bases and the J gene lost 6 bases, with 10 bases spanning the gap. Germline CDR1 and CDR2: SGHNT and YYREEE (reference sequence). This CDR3 is 13 amino acids long. CDR3 region: CASSLGIEAEQYF. In DNA form, the CDR3 reads TGTGCCAGCAGCTTGGGTATAGAGGCCGAGCAGTACTTC.

The chain carries TRBV9 and TRBJ2-3; weak D call: TRBD2 (6 bases). CDR1 is SGDLS and CDR2 is YYNGEE in the germline V gene. V lost 2 bases to trimming and J lost 2 bases, with 15 bases between them. CDR3 length equals 16 residues. As DNA, the CDR3 is TGTGCCAGCAGCGTTCGGGGGACTCGTGCCACAGATACGCAGTATTTT. It yields the protein CASSVRGTRATDTQYF.

In this sample, this clone turned up once. The chain couples TRBV5-6 to TRBJ2-7; the match to TRBD2 covers 15 bases. Germline V gene sequence: CDR1 SGHDT, CDR2 YYEEEE. This CDR3 is 16 amino acids long. The V gene end was trimmed by 4 bases and the J gene end by 7 bases; junction bases not matched to a gene: 9. CDR3 sequence (DNA): TGTGCCAGCAGCACCGGACTAGCGGGAGGGATTACGGAGCAGTACTTC. Translated, it gives CASSTGLAGGITEQYF.

This chain joins TRBV4-1 and TRBJ2-1; 8 bases line up with TRBD2. Germline loops: CDR1 MGHRA, CDR2 YSYEKL. V shed 0 bases, J shed 9 bases, and the junction held 10 bases outside the gene matches. CDR3 length equals 16 residues. The CDR3 loop is CASSQEWLAGDVEQFF. The CDR3 DNA reads TGCGCCAGCAGCCAAGAGTGGCTAGCGGGTGATGTTGAGCAGTTCTTC.

This clone was observed a handful of times. The chain joins TRBV9 to TRBJ2-6, with D possibly being TRBD1 (6 bases). The V end was cut by 1 base, the J end by 0 bases, with 11 bases between. CDR3 length: 17 residues. Per the germline V gene, CDR1 is SGDLS and CDR2 is YYNGEE. The CDR3 DNA reads TGTGCCAGCAGCGTAAGTGACAGGCTCTCTGGGGCCAACGTCCTGACTTTC. This sequence encodes CASSVSDRLSGANVLTF.

The rearrangement joins TRBV9 to TRBJ2-5, with TRBD1 matching 7 bases. This CDR3 has 14 residues. The germline V gene has CDR1 SGDLS and CDR2 YYNGEE. V was clipped by 2 bases and J by 4 bases; unmatched bases: 5. This chain's CDR3 is CASSVSRGLETQYF. In nucleotides, the CDR3 is TGTGCCAGCAGCGTGAGCAGGGGGTTAGAGACCCAGTACTTC.

The CDR3 spells CASSLYSSPKGDEQYF. DNA of the CDR3: TGTGCCAGCAGCTTATACAGTAGCCCAAAAGGGGACGAGCAGTACTTC. The rearrangement links TRBV11-2 to TRBJ2-7; possibly TRBD1 for D (5 bases). The CDR3 spans 16 residues. V shed 2 bases and J shed 5 bases, with 19 bases lying between them. Per germline, CDR1 SGHAT and CDR2 FQNNGV.

The chain is built from TRBV4-1 and TRBJ2-2; 9 bases fit TRBD2. Germline trimming cut 3 bases from V and 6 bases from J; bases unmatched to any gene: 8. The CDR3 has 16 amino acids. The germline gives CDR1 MGHRA, CDR2 YSYEKL. CDR3 protein: CASSHAGGRAPGELFF. CDR3 in DNA: TGCGCCAGCAGCCATGCCGGCGGGAGGGCCCCCGGGGAGCTGTTTTTT.

V gene TRBV15 combines with J gene TRBJ2-3, with TRBD2 matching 10 bases. CDR3 length equals 17 residues. From germline, CDR1 is LNHNV and CDR2 YYDKDF (reference sequence). The trim removed 1 base at V and 2 bases at J, leaving 6 bases unmatched. CDR3 bases: TGTGCCACCAGCAGAGGGGGACTAGCGCGTTACACAGATACGCAGTATTTT. Translated, it gives CATSRGGLARYTDTQYF.

The chain combines TRBV19 with TRBJ2-7; 7 nucleotides match TRBD2. This CDR3 is built from 15 residues. J gave up 5 bases and V 4 bases, and 11 bases lay outside the gene matches. The germline V gene encodes CDR1 LNHDA and CDR2 SQIVND (reference sequence). The CDR3 DNA reads as TGTGCCAGTAGTACCGCACGACTAGCAGTCCACGAGCAGTACTTC. Protein: CASSTARLAVHEQYF.

The chain couples TRBV29-1 to TRBJ2-2; no firm D call. V was clipped by 7 bases and J by 1 base, with 4 bases between them. CDR3 length equals 11 residues. CDR1 and CDR2 from the germline V gene are SQVTM and ANQGSEA. CDR3 bases: TGCAGCGCCGGGAACACCGGGGAGCTGTTTTTT. It specifies CSAGNTGELFF.

V is TRBV6-5 and J is TRBJ2-6, with D perhaps TRBD1 (5 bases). Per germline, CDR1 MNHEY and CDR2 SVGAGI. Trimming left V 6 bases short and J 2 bases short, with 11 bases between. The CDR3 runs 15 residues. The CDR3 reads CASRLIRAGANVLTF. CDR3 in DNA: TGTGCCAGCAGGCTGATCAGGGCTGGGGCCAACGTCCTGACTTTC.

The V and J genes are TRBV5-1 and TRBJ1-5; D possibly corresponds to TRBD1 (6 bases). This CDR3 is 14 amino acids long. The V gene lost 2 bases and the J gene lost 6 bases, with 12 bases spanning the gap. CDR1 and CDR2 from the germline V gene are SGHRS and YFSETQ. The CDR3 here is CASSFGGLGQPQHF. CDR3 DNA sequence: TGCGCCAGCAGCTTTGGGGGCCTCGGTCAGCCCCAGCATTTT. Full variable domain (remainder filled in from reference TRBV5-1 and TRBJ1-5): KAGVTQTPRYLIKTRGQQVTLSCSPISGHRSVSWYQQTPGQGLQFLFEYFSETQRNKGNFPGRFSGRQFSNSRSEMNVSTLELGDSALYLCASSFGGLGQPQHFGDGTRLSIL.

The J gene is TRBJ2-3, the V gene TRBV5-1, with 10 bases identical to TRBD2. V gave up 1 base and J gave up 5 bases; unmatched junction bases: 4. Germline CDR1 and CDR2: SGHRS and YFSETQ. CDR3 size: 15 residues. The CDR3 loop is CASSLQRGGRDTQYF. Written as DNA, the CDR3 is TGCGCCAGCAGCTTGCAGCGGGGGGGGAGAGATACGCAGTATTTT.

Only a few counts were recorded for this clone. The rearrangement links TRBV6-1 to TRBJ1-5; no clear D. The CDR3 contains 13 residues. Per the germline V gene, CDR1 is MNHNS and CDR2 is SASEGT. V was pared by 7 bases and J by 7 bases, with 14 bases between. Here the CDR3 reads CASTEAFGQPQHF. The DNA of the CDR3 is TGTGCCAGCACTGAGGCGTTCGGGCAGCCCCAGCATTTT.

This chain connects TRBV18 to TRBJ2-1; D might be TRBD1 (5 bases). Germline V gene lookup returns CDR1 KGHSH and CDR2 LQKENI. V gave up 2 bases and J gave up 8 bases, with 7 bases separating them. CDR3 size: 12 residues. CDR3 in DNA: TGTGCCAGCTCACCAGGCAGGGATGAGCAGTTCTTC. Translating it yields CASSPGRDEQFF.